Following are 22 T cell receptor beta chains from one sample sequenced in a study of cytotoxic CD8 clonotypes in ibrutinib-treated CLL. Sequencing used immunoSEQ multiplex PCR; TCRdb keeps in-frame clones, though not all of them. Of about 27,000 clones listed, 70% to 90% were seen once; the top ten hold approximately 8.1%. The specimen was PBMCs, collected after 24 months of ibrutinib treatment. The receptors were gathered from a human donor with chronic lymphocytic leukemia.

V and J are TRBV4-1 and TRBJ2-1; 12 bases match TRBD2. In germline, CDR1 is MGHRA, CDR2 YSYEKL. The CDR3 loop spans 17 amino acids. V lost 1 base and J lost 4; bases outside the gene matches: 5. The CDR3 coding sequence is TGCGCCAGCAGCCAAGGCGGACTAGCGGGGAGATACAATGAGCAGTTCTTC. It is translated as CASSQGGLAGRYNEQFF.

The rearrangement uses TRBV7-9 and TRBJ2-7; 10 nucleotides agree with TRBD2. There are 15 residues in the CDR3. Germline CDR1 is SEHNR and CDR2 is FQNEAQ (reference sequence). V lost 5 bases, J lost 7 bases, and 11 bases stayed unmatched. CDR3 nucleotide sequence: TGTGCCAGCAGCACACAGACTAGCGGGCTTACGGAGCAGTACTTC. Translating it yields CASSTQTSGLTEQYF.

CDR3: CASSPGDRQDQPQHF. CDR3 bases: TGTGCCAGCAGCCCCGGGGACAGACAAGATCAGCCCCAGCATTTT. The genes are TRBV5-8 and TRBJ1-5, with TRBD1 identical over 7 bases. V trimming: 4 bases; J trimming: 5 bases; junction bases outside the gene matches: 9. Germline CDR1 and CDR2: SGHTS and YDEGEE. This CDR3 is 15 amino acids long.

V gene TRBV5-1 combines with J gene TRBJ2-6, with a weak D call TRBD1 (6 bases). The CDR3 sequence is 16 residues long. The V end was cut by 4 bases, the J end by 0 bases, with 11 bases between. CDR1 and CDR2 (germline): SGHRS, YFSETQ. DNA for the CDR3: TGCGCCAGCAGCGGAACAGGGTTCTCTGGGGCCAACGTCCTGACTTTC. As protein: CASSGTGFSGANVLTF.

This clone occurred once. This chain connects TRBV28 to TRBJ2-3; the match to TRBD2 covers 8 bases. J was trimmed by 6 bases and V by 4 bases; bases with no gene match: 9. The CDR3 has 15 residues. Germline-derived CDR1 and CDR2 are MDHEN and SYDVKM. CDR3 sequence (DNA): TGTGCCAGCAGTTCAACTAGCGGTCTCAGGGATACGCAGTATTTT. This translates into CASSSTSGLRDTQYF. The full variable domain, rest sourced from reference TRBV28 and TRBJ2-3, is DVKVTQSSRYLVKRTGEKVFLECVQDMDHENMFWYRQDPGLGLRLIYFSYDVKMKEKGDIPEGYSVSREKKERFSLILESASTNQTSMYLCASSSTSGLRDTQYFGPGTRLTVL.

The CDR3 coding sequence is TGTGCCAGCAGTCCGTGGGCTAGCGGGGGGAGCGGCGTGGAGACCCAGTACTTC. Translation: CASSPWASGGSGVETQYF. The V and J genes are TRBV27 and TRBJ2-5, with TRBD2 matching over 11 bases. V lost 5 bases and J lost 5; bases outside the gene matches: 16. Germline CDR1 reads MNHEY; CDR2 reads SMNVEV (reference sequence). CDR3 length equals 18 residues.

The DNA of the CDR3 is TGCGCCAGCAGCCAAGCAGGTTTTGCCTACGAGCAGTACTTC. Its protein is CASSQAGFAYEQYF. V and J are TRBV4-1 and TRBJ2-7; D is uncertain. Deletions cut 1 base from V and 2 bases from J, with 9 bases between. CDR1 and CDR2 from the germline V gene are MGHRA and YSYEKL. The CDR3 is made up of 14 amino acids.

The rearrangement joins TRBV14 to TRBJ1-3; D gene unclear. Germline lookup yields CDR1 SGHDN and CDR2 FVKESK. V lost 4 bases and J 7 bases, leaving 32 bases between the germline ends. The CDR3 is 20 residues long. DNA for the CDR3: TGTGCCAGCAGCCGATACCTTCAGGACCGGGTCCCCATTCGAGGGAACACCATATATTTT. It encodes CASSRYLQDRVPIRGNTIYF.

The chain has TRBV7-9 and TRBJ2-3; D gene ambiguous. V lost 2 bases to trimming and J lost 3 bases, with 9 bases between them. The CDR3 loop spans 14 amino acids. The germline gives CDR1 SEHNR, CDR2 FQNEAQ (reference sequence). CDR3 protein: CASSLLSGTDTQYF. The CDR3 DNA reads as TGTGCCAGCAGCTTATTGTCCGGGACAGATACGCAGTATTTT.

The CDR3 loop is CASSVYGGQNTGELFF. The CDR3 nucleotides read TGTGCCAGCAGCGTATACGGGGGGCAGAACACCGGGGAGCTGTTTTTT. The V call is TRBV9, the J call TRBJ2-2; perhaps TRBD2 as D (7 bases). CDR3 size: 16 residues. The germline gives CDR1 SGDLS, CDR2 YYNGEE. Trimming pared 1 base from V and 1 base from J, leaving 11 bases between.

The chain links TRBV2 to TRBJ1-1; 9 positions agree with TRBD1. Trimming cost V 7 bases and J 4 bases; bases outside gene matches: 10. CDR3 length: 15 residues. Per the germline V gene, CDR1 is SNHLY and CDR2 is FYNNEI. DNA of the CDR3: TGTGCCAGCAAGAGTAGTACAGGGGGCTTCACTGAAGCTTTCTTT. It specifies CASKSSTGGFTEAFF.

V is TRBV7-8 and J is TRBJ2-5; 10 bases map to TRBD2. V gave up 8 bases and J gave up 0 bases; unmatched junction bases: 6. There are 15 residues in the CDR3. The germline CDR1 and CDR2 sequences are SGHVS and FQNEAQ. The CDR3 here is CASGWTSGNQETQYF. The CDR3 DNA reads TGTGCCAGCGGGTGGACTAGCGGTAACCAAGAGACCCAGTACTTC.

This clone was observed a few times. The gene calls are TRBV7-9 and TRBJ1-1; TRBD1 is a possible D gene (5 bases). Trimming shortened V by 5 bases and J by 10 bases, and 17 bases separated the two germline ends. The CDR3 covers 13 residues. The germline CDR1 and CDR2 sequences are SEHNR and FQNEAQ (reference sequence). CDR3: CASSLRTQGRAFF. CDR3 sequence (DNA): TGTGCCAGCAGCCTCCGGACGCAGGGACGAGCTTTCTTT.

This chain links TRBV28 with TRBJ2-7; no reliable D call. V lost 1 base, J lost 0 bases, and 13 bases lay in between. Germline CDR1 is MDHEN and CDR2 is SYDVKM. The CDR3 runs to 16 residues. CDR3 protein: CASSLSAGFDSYEQYF. CDR3 DNA sequence: TGTGCCAGCAGTTTATCTGCAGGCTTTGACTCCTACGAGCAGTACTTC. The whole variable domain, remainder taken from reference TRBV28 and TRBJ2-7, is DVKVTQSSRYLVKRTGEKVFLECVQDMDHENMFWYRQDPGLGLRLIYFSYDVKMKEKGDIPEGYSVSREKKERFSLILESASTNQTSMYLCASSLSAGFDSYEQYFGPGTRLTVT.

Comment on this clone: At one boundary the junction diverges from the germline segment, which might be a read error. This rearrangement joins TRBV7-7 to TRBJ2-2; D is perhaps TRBD2 (5 bases). Germline CDR1 reads SSHAT; CDR2 reads FNYEAQ (reference sequence). The CDR3 spans 15 residues. The CDR3 protein is CASSLATYPLGELFF. The CDR3 nucleotides are TGTGCTAGCAGCTTAGCGACTTACCCCCTCGGGGAGCTGTTTTTT.

CDR3 loop: CASSQISSTEAFF. The CDR3 DNA reads as TGCGCCAGCAGCCAGATCTCCAGCACTGAAGCTTTCTTT. V is TRBV4-1 and J is TRBJ1-1; D not certain. With 3 bases removed from V and 4 bases from J, the gap between germline ends came to 9 bases. Germline V gives CDR1 MGHRA, CDR2 YSYEKL. The CDR3 consists of 13 residues.

The chain recombines TRBV6-5 with TRBJ1-5; 7 nucleotides match TRBD1. CDR3 length: 15 amino acids. V shed 5 bases and J 1 base; nucleotides not matched to a gene: 5. Germline CDR1 is MNHEY and CDR2 is SVGAGI. CDR3 sequence reads: CASSRTGGSNQPQHF. In nucleotides, the CDR3 is TGTGCCAGCAGTAGGACAGGCGGCAGCAATCAGCCCCAGCATTTT.

This CDR3 is CASIWDRKNTGELFF. The CDR3 DNA follows: TGTGCCAGCATTTGGGACAGGAAGAACACCGGGGAGCTGTTTTTT. The V and J genes are TRBV6-1 and TRBJ2-2; 8 bases are shared with TRBD1. The germline V gene encodes CDR1 MNHNS and CDR2 SASEGT. This CDR3 is built from 15 residues. Trimming removed 7 bases from V and 1 base from J; junction bases left unmatched: 5.

This clone was counted once. The chain recombines TRBV20-1 with TRBJ2-1; TRBD2 matches 8 bases. Looked up from germline, CDR1 is DFQATT and CDR2 is SNEGSKA (reference sequence). The CDR3 spans 10 residues. With V trimmed by 3 bases and J by 16 bases, 5 bases remained unmatched. As DNA, the CDR3 is TGCAGTGCTAGCCGGGGGGGGCTTTTCTTC. Residues: CSASRGGLFF.

Judged by abundance, this clone is medium-sized (0.01 to 0.1%). The V and J genes are TRBV25-1 and TRBJ2-6; D call uncertain. V lost 3 bases and J lost 3, with 18 bases in between. The germline CDR1 and CDR2 sequences are MGHDK and SYGVNS. This CDR3 region has 18 residues. CDR3 coding DNA: TGTGCCAGCAGTGATCCGGACCGCAGGTGGGGTGGGGCCAACGTCCTGACTTTC. Translating it yields CASSDPDRRWGGANVLTF.

CDR3 sequence reads: CASSPLAGGFRETQYF. The CDR3 bases are TGTGCCAGCAGCCCTCTAGCGGGGGGTTTCAGGGAGACCCAGTACTTC. This chain links TRBV11-2 with TRBJ2-5, with 11 bases lining up with TRBD2. This CDR3 is built from 16 residues. The V and J ends lost 5 bases and 5 bases, in that order; junction bases with no gene match: 10. Germline V gene lookup returns CDR1 SGHAT and CDR2 FQNNGV.

This clone was found once. At one end the junction does not follow the germline gene, possibly because of a read error. The chain recombines TRBV7-7 with TRBJ2-5; 11 bases line up with TRBD2. Germline loops: CDR1 SSHAT, CDR2 FNYEAQ (reference sequence). The CDR3 is 17 residues long. The CDR3 bases are TGTGCTAGCAGCTTAGGCGGGACTAGCGGAATCCAAGAGACCCAGTACTTC. It is translated as CASSLGGTSGIQETQYF.